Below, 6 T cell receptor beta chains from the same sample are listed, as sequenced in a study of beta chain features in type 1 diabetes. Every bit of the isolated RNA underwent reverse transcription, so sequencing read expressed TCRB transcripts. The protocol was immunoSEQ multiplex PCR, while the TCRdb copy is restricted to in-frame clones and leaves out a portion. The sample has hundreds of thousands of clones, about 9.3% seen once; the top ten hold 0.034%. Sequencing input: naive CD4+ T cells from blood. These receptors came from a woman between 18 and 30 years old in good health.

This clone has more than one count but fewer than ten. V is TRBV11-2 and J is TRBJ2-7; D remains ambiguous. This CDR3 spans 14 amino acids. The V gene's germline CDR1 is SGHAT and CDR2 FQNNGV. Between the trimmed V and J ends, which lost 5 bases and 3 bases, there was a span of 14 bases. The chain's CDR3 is CASSQDDNLYEQYF. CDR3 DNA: TGTGCCAGCAGCCAGGATGACAACCTCTACGAGCAGTACTTC.

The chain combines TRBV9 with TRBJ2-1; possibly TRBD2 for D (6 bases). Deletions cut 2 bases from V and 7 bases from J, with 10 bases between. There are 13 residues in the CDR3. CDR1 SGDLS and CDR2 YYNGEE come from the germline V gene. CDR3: CASSVGGANEQFF. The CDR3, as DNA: TGTGCCAGCAGCGTGGGCGGGGCTAATGAGCAGTTCTTC.

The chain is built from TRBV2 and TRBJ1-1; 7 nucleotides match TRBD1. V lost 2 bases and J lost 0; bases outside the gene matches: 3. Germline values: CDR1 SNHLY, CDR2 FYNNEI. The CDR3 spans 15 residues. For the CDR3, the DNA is TGTGCCAGCAGTGAAACGGGACAGCTGAACACTGAAGCTTTCTTT. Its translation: CASSETGQLNTEAFF.

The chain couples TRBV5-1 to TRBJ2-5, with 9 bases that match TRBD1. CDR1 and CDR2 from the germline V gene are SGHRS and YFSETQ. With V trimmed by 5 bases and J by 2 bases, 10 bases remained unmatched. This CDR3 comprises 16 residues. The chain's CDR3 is CASSFQRQGGQETQYF. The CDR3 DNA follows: TGCGCCAGCAGTTTCCAAAGACAGGGGGGACAAGAGACCCAGTACTTC.

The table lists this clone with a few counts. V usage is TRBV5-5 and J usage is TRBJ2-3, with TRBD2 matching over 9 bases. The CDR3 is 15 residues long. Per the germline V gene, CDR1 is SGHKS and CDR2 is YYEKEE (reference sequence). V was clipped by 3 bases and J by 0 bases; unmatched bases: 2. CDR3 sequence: CASSSLAGSTDTQYF. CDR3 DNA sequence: TGTGCCAGCAGCTCCCTAGCGGGGAGCACAGATACGCAGTATTTT.

CDR3 sequence (DNA): TGTGCCTGGAGTGTAGGGGGATTTAGCAATCAGCCCCAGCATTTT. Residues: CAWSVGGFSNQPQHF. This chain uses TRBV30 with TRBJ1-5, with a weak D call TRBD1 (6 bases). Germline-derived CDR1 and CDR2 are GTSNPN and SVGIG (reference sequence). The V gene lost 0 bases and the J gene lost 0 bases, with 9 bases spanning the gap. This CDR3 contains 15 residues.